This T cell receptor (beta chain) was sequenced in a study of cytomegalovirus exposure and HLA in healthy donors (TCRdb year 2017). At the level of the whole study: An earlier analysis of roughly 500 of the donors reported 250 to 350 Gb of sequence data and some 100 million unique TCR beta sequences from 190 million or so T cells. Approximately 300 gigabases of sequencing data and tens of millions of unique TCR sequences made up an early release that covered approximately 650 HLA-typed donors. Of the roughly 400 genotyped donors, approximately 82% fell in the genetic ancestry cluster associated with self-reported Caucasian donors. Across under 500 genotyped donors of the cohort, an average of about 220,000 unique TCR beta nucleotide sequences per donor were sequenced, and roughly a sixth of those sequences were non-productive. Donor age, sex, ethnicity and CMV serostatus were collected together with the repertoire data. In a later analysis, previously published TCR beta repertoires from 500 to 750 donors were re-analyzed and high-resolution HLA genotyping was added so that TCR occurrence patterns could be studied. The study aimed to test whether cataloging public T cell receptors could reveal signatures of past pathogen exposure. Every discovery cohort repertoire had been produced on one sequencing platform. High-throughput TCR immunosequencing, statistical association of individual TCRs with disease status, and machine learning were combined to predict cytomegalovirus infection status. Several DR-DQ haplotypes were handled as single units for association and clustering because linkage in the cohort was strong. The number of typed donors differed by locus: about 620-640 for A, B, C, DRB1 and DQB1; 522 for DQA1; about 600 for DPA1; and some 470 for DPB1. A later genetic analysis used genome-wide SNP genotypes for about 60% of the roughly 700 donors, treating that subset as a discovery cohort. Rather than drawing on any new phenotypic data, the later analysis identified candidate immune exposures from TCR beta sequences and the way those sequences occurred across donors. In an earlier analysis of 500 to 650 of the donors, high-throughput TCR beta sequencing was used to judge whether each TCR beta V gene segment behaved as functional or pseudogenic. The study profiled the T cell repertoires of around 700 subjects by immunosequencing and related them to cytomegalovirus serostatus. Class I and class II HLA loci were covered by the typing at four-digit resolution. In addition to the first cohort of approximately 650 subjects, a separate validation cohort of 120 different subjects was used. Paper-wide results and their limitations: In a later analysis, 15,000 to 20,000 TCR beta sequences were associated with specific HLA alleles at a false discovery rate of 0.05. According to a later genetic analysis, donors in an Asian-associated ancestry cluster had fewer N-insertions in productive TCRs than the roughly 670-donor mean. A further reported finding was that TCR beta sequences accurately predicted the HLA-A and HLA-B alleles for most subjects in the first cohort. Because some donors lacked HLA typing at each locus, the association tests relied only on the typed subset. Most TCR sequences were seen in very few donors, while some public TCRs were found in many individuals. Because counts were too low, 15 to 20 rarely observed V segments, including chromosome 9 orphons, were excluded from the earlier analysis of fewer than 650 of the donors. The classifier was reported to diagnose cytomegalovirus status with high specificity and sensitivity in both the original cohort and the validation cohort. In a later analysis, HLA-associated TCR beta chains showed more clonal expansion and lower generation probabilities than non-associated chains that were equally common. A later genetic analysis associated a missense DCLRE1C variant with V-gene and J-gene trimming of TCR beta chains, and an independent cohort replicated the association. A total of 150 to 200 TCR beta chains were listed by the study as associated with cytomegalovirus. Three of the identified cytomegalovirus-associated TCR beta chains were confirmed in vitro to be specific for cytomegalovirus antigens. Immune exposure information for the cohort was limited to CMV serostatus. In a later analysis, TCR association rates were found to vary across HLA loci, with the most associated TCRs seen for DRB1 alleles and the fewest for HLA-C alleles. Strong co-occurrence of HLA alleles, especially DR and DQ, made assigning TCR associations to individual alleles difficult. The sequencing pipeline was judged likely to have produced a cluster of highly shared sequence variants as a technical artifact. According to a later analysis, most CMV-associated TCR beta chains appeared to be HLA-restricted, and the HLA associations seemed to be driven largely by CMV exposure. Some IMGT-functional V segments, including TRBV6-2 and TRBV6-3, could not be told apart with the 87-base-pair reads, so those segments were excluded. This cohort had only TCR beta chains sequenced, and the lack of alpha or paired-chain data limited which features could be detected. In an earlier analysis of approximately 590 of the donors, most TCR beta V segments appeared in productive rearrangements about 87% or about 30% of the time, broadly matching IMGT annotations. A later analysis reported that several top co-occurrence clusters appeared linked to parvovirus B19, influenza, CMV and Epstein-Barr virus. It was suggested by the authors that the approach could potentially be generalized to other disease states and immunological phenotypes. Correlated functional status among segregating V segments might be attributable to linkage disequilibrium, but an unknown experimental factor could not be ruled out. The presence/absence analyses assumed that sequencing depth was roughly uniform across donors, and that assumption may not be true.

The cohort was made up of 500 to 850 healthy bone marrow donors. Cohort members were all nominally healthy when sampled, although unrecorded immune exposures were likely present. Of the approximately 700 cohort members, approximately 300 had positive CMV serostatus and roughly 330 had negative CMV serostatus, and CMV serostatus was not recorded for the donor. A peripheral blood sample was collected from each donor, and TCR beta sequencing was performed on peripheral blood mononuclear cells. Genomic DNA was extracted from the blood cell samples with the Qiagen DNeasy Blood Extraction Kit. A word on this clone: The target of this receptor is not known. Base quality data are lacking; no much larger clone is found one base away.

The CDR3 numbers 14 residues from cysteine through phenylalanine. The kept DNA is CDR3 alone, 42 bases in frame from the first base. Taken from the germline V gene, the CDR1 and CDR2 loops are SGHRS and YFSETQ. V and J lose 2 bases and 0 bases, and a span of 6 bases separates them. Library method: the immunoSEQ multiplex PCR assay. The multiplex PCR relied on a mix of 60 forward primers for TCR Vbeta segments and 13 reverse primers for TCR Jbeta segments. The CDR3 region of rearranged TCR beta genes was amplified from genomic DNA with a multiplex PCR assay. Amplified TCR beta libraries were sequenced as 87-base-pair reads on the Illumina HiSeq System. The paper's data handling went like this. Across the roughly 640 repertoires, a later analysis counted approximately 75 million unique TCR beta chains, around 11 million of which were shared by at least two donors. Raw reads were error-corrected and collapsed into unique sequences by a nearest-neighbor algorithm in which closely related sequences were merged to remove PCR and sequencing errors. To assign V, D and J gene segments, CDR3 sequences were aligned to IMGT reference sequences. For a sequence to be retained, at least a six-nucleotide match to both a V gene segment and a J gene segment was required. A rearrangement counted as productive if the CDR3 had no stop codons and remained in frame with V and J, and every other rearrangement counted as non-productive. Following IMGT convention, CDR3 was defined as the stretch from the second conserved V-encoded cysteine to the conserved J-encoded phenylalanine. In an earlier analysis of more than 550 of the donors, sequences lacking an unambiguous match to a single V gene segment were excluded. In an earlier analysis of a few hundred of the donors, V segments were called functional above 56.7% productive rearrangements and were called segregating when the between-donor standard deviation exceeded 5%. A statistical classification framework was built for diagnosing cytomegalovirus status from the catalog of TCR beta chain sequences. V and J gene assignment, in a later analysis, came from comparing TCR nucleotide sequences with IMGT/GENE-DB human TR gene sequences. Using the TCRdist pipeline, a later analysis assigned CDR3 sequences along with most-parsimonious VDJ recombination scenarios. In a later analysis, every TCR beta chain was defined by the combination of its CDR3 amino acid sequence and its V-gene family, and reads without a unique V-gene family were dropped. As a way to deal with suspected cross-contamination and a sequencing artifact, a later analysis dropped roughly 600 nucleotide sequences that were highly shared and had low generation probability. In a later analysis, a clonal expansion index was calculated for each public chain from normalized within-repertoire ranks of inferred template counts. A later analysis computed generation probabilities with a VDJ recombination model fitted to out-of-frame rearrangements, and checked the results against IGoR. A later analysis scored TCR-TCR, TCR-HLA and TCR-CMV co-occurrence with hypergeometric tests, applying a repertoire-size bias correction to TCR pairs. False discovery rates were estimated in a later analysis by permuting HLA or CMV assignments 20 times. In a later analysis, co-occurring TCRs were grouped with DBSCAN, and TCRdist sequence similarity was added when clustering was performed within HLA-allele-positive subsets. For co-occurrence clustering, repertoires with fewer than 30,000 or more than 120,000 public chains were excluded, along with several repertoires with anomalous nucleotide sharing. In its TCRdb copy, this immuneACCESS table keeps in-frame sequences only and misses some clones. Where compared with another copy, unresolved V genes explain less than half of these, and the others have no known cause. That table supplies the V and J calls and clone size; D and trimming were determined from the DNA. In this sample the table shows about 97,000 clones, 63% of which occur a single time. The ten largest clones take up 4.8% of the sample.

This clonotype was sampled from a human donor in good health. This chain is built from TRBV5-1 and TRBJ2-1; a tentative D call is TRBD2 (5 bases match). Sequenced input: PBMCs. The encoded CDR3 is CASSFRGSYNEQFF. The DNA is TGCGCCAGCAGCTTTCGGGGCTCCTACAATGAGCAGTTCTTC. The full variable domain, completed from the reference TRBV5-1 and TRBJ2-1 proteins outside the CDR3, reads KAGVTQTPRYLIKTRGQQVTLSCSPISGHRSVSWYQQTPGQGLQFLFEYFSETQRNKGNFPGRFSGRQFSNSRSEMNVSTLELGDSALYLCASSFRGSYNEQFFGPGTRLTVL.